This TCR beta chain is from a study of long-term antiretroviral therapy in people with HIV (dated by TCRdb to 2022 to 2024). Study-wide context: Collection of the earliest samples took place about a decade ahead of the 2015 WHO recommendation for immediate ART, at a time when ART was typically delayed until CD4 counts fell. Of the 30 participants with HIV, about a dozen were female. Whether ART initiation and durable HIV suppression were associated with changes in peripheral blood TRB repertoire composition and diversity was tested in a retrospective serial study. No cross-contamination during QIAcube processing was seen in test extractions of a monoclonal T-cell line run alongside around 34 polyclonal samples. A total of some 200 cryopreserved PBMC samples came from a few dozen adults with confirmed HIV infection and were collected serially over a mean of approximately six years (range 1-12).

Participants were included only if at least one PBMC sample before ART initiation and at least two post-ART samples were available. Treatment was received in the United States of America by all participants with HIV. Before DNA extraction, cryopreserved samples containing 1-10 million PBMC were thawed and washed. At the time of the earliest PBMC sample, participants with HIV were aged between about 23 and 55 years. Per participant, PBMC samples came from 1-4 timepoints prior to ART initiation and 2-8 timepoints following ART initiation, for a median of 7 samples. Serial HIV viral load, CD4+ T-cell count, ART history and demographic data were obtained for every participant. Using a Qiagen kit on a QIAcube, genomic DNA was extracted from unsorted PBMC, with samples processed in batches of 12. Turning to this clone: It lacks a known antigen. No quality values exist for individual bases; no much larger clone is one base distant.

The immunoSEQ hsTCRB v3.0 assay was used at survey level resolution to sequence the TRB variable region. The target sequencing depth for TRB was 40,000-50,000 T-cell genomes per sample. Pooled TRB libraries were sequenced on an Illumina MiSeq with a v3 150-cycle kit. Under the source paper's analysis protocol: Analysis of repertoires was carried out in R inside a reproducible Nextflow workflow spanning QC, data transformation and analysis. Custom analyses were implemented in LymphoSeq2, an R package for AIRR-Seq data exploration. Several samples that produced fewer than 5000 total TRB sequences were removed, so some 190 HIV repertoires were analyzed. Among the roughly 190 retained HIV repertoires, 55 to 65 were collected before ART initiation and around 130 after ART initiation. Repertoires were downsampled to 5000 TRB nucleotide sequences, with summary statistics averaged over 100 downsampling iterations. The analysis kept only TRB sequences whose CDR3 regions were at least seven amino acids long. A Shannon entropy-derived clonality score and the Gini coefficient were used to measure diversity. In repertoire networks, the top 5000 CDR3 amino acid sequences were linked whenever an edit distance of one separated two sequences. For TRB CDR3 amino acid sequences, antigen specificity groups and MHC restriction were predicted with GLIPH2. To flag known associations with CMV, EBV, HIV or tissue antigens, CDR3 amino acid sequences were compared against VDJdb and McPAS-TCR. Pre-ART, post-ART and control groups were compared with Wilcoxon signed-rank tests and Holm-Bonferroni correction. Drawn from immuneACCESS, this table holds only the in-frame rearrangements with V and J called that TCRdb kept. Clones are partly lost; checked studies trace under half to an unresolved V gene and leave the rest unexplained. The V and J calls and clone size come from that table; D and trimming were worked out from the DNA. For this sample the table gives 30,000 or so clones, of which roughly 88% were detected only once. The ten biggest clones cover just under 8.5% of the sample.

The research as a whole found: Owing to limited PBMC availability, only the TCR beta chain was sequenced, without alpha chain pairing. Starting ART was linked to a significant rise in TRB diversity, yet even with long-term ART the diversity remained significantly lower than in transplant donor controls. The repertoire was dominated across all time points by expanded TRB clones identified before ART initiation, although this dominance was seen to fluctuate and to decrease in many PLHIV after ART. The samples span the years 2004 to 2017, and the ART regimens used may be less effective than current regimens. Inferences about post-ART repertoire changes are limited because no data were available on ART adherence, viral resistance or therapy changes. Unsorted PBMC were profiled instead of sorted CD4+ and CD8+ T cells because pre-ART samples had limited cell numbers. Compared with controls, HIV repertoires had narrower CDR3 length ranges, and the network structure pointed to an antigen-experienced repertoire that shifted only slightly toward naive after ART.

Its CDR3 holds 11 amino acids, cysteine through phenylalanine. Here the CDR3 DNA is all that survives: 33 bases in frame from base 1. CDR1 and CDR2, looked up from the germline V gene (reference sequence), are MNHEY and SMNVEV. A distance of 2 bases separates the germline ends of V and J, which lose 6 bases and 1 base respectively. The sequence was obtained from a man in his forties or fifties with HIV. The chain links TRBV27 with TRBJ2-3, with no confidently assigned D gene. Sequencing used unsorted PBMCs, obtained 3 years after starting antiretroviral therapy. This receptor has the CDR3 CASRGTDTQYF. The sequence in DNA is TGTGCCAGCAGGGGCACAGATACGCAGTATTTT.